This TCR beta chain was identified during a study of shared clonotypes between healthy human individuals. Remarks on this clone: Its antigen is undetermined.

Sequencing used immunoSEQ multiplex PCR; TCRdb keeps in-frame clones, though not all of them. The sample holds some 470,000 clones, about three quarters seen once. Study-wide findings and caveats: Clonotype sharing among the donors was expected to vary with sequencing depth.

This sequence originates from a woman between 40 and 55 years old in good health. Some clones in this sample may be carry-over from other donors' samples. Material: PBMCs.

The CDR3 loop is CASSDGGPRNQPQHF. The CDR3 DNA sequence: TGTGCCAGTAGTGATGGGGGCCCCCGCAATCAGCCCCAGCATTTT. The V and J genes are TRBV19 and TRBJ1-5, with D maybe TRBD1 (6 bases). With 5 bases removed from V and 2 bases from J, the gap between germline ends came to 13 bases. This CDR3 has 15 amino acids. The germline V gene encodes CDR1 LNHDA and CDR2 SQIVND (reference sequence). Complete variable domain (other parts from reference TRBV19 and TRBJ1-5): DGGITQSPKYLFRKEGQNVTLSCEQNLNHDAMYWYRQDPGQGLRLIYYSQIVNDFQKGDIAEGYSVSREKKESFPLTVTSAQKNPTAFYLCASSDGGPRNQPQHFGDGTRLSIL.